These 6 T cell receptor beta chains were all obtained from the same sample, sequenced in a study of cytomegalovirus exposure and HLA in healthy donors. Using immunoSEQ multiplex PCR, the repertoire was profiled, and TCRdb retains in-frame clones only, with some absent. Of approximately 160,000 clones detected, more than 70% appear once; the ten largest clones hold about 10%. Sequencing used PBMCs. The receptors stem from a man aged 25 to 45 in good health and CMV-seropositive.

In this sample, this clone turned up once. The gene calls are TRBV5-1 and TRBJ1-4; the D is unclear. The CDR3 length is 14 residues. The ends were cut back, 1 base at V and 1 base at J, with 5 bases in the middle. From germline, CDR1 is SGHRS and CDR2 YFSETQ. DNA for the CDR3: TGCGCCAGCAGCTTGTCGGTAACTAATGAAAAACTGTTTTTT. This gives the protein CASSLSVTNEKLFF.

The chain carries TRBV6-1 and TRBJ2-2; D might be TRBD2 (5 bases). This CDR3 is 16 amino acids long. CDR1 MNHNS and CDR2 SASEGT come from the germline V gene. Trimming stripped 2 bases from V and 2 bases from J, with 12 bases between. The CDR3 sequence: CASSEFVSANTGELFF. The DNA for the CDR3 is TGTGCCAGCAGTGAATTTGTTAGCGCAAACACCGGGGAGCTGTTTTTT.

V usage is TRBV6-5 and J usage is TRBJ1-2, with 9 bases aligning to TRBD1. The CDR3 loop spans 14 amino acids. V dropped 6 bases and J dropped 2; count of bases not matched to a gene: 4. Germline CDR1 reads MNHEY; CDR2 reads SVGAGI. CDR3 loop: CASSRGTGNYGYTF. CDR3 sequence (DNA): TGTGCCAGCAGCCGAGGGACAGGGAACTATGGCTACACCTTC.

The V call is TRBV4-1, the J call TRBJ1-6, with 9 bases matching TRBD1. The CDR3 extends over 19 amino acids. Germline lookup yields CDR1 MGHRA and CDR2 YSYEKL. Trimming removed 0 bases from V and 0 bases from J; junction bases left unmatched: 6. The CDR3 DNA follows: TGCGCCAGCAGCCAAGAGGGACAGGGTGCAGGCTCCTATAATTCACCCCTCCACTTT. This translates into CASSQEGQGAGSYNSPLHF.

V and J are TRBV5-4 and TRBJ1-5, with D perhaps matching TRBD1 (6 bases). The germline V gene encodes CDR1 SGHNT and CDR2 YYREEE (reference sequence). V lost 1 base to trimming and J lost 4 bases, with 9 bases between them. The CDR3 sequence is 14 residues long. The CDR3 reads CASSLQGFNQPQHF. In DNA, the CDR3 is TGTGCCAGCAGCTTGCAGGGGTTTAATCAGCCCCAGCATTTT.

V is TRBV25-1 and J is TRBJ2-4, with no clear D. V gave up 7 bases and J gave up 0 bases, with 7 bases separating them. The germline CDR1 and CDR2 sequences are MGHDK and SYGVNS. This CDR3 spans 13 amino acids. The CDR3 DNA follows: TGTGCCAGCAAAGGCGGAGCCAAAAACATTCAGTACTTC. Translated, it gives CASKGGAKNIQYF.